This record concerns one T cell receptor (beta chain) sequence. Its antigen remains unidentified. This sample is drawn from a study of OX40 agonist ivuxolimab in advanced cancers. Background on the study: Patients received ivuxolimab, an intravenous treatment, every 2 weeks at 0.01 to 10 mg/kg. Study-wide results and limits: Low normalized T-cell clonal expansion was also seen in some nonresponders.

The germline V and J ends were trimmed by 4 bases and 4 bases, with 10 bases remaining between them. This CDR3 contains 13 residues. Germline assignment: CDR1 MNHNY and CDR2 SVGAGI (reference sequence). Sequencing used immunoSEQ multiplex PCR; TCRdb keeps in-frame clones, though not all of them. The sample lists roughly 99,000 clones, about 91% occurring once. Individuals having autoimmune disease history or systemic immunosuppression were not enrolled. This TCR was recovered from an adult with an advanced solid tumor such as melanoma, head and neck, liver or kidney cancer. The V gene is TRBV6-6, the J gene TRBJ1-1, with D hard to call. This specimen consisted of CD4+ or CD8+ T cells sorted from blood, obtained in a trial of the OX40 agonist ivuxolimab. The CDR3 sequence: CASSFGDRTEAFF. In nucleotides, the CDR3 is TGTGCCAGCAGTTTCGGGGATCGCACTGAAGCTTTCTTT.